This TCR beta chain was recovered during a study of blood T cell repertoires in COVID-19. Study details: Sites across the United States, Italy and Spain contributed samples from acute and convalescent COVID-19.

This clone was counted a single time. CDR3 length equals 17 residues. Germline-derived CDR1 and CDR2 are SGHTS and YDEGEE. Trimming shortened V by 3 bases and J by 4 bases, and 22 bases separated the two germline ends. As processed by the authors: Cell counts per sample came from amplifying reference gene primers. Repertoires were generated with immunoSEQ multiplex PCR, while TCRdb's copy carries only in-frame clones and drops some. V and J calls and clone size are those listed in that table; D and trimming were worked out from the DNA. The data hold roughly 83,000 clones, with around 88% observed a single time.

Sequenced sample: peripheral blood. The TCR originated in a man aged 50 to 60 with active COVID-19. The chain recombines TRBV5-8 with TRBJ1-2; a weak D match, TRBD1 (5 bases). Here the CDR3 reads CASSSGIRVFEGYGYTF. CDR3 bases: TGTGCCAGCAGCTCGGGCATCAGGGTGTTTGAAGGCTATGGCTACACCTTC.